A selection of T cell receptor beta chains follows, all from one sample in a study of shared clonotypes between healthy human individuals. Produced via immunoSEQ multiplex PCR; TCRdb's table is partial and in-frame only. The sample shows fewer than 800,000 clones, around 90% of them seen only once. The sample comprised naive CD8+ T cells sorted from blood. These receptor sequences come from a man aged 25 to 40 in good health. Each CDR3 is given with its conserved first and last residue. D genes are given only for firm matches. Size tells how often a clone was seen (once, few, many) or the class of an expanded clone, and some rows leave it out.

.	.	TRBV19	TRBJ2-7	CASSRTIVRGAYEQYF	TGTGCCAGTAGCCGCACAATAGTGAGGGGCGCCTACGAGCAGTACTTC
.	.	TRBV20-1	TRBJ2-7	CSGYSSYEQYF	TGCAGTGGATACTCCTCCTACGAGCAGTACTTC
.	.	TRBV9	TRBJ2-4	CASSVGWGREWENIQYF	TGTGCCAGCAGCGTAGGATGGGGCAGGGAATGGGAAAACATTCAGTACTTC
.	.	TRBV6-1	TRBJ2-2	CASSVTGAGELFF	TGTGCCAGCAGTGTGACGGGGGCCGGGGAGCTGTTTTTT
once	TRBD2	TRBV9	TRBJ2-1	CASSAFGLAGANEQFF	TGTGCCAGCAGCGCCTTCGGACTAGCGGGAGCGAATGAGCAGTTCTTC
.	.	TRBV9	TRBJ2-3	CASSALLATFTDTQYF	TGTGCCAGCAGCGCCTTGCTAGCTACCTTCACAGATACGCAGTATTTT
.	.	TRBV28	TRBJ2-7	CASSPQSDSYEQYF	TGTGCCAGCAGTCCCCAGAGCGACTCCTACGAGCAGTACTTC
.	.	TRBV7-8	TRBJ2-4	CASSLFGWTAKNIQYF	TGTGCCAGCAGCTTATTCGGGTGGACGGCCAAAAACATTCAGTACTTC
.	TRBD1	TRBV7-3	TRBJ1-1	CASSLLHTSGGPNTEAFF	TGTGCCAGCAGCTTACTGCACACTTCAGGGGGGCCGAACACTGAAGCTTTCTTT
once	TRBD2	TRBV5-6	TRBJ2-7	CASSSLAGGTYEQYF	TGTGCCAGCAGCTCACTAGCGGGAGGGACCTACGAGCAGTACTTC
once	TRBD2	TRBV4-1	TRBJ2-7	CASSQDEAGGGNEQYF	TGCGCCAGCAGCCAAGATGAGGCGGGAGGGGGAAACGAGCAGTACTTC
.	TRBD1	TRBV5-1	TRBJ2-3	CASSLTGEQDTQYF	TGCGCCAGCAGCCTGACAGGGGAGCAAGATACGCAGTATTTT
.	TRBD2	TRBV29-1	TRBJ2-1	CSVEASGLASNEQFF	TGCAGCGTTGAAGCCTCAGGACTAGCTAGCAATGAGCAGTTCTTC
.	.	TRBV27	TRBJ1-5	CASSLFGTNNQPQHF	TGTGCCAGCAGTTTATTCGGGACAAACAATCAGCCCCAGCATTTT
.	.	TRBV6-1	TRBJ2-7	CASSDFDGQRGTF	TGTGCCAGCAGTGATTTCGACGGCCAAAGAGGGACGTTC
.	.	TRBV27	TRBJ2-7	CASSLGQGGYEQYF	TGTGCCAGCAGTTTAGGGCAGGGGGGGTACGAGCAGTACTTC
few	TRBD1	TRBV4-2	TRBJ1-5	CASSQGDRPTLDQPQHF	TGTGCCAGCAGTCAGGGGGACAGGCCGACCCTCGATCAGCCCCAGCATTTT
.	.	TRBV11-2	TRBJ2-5	CASSFLVETQYF	TGTGCCAGCAGCTTTTTGGTAGAGACCCAGTACTTC
.	.	TRBV7-7	TRBJ2-1	CASSLELAYNEQFF	TGTGCTAGCAGCTTAGAACTGGCCTACAATGAGCAGTTCTTC
.	.	TRBV28	TRBJ2-1	CASSLSREDEQFF	TGTGCCAGCAGTTTATCCCGGGAAGATGAGCAGTTCTTC
.	TRBD1	TRBV5-1	TRBJ1-1	CASSFSLRDRARNTEAFF	TGCGCCAGCAGCTTTAGTTTAAGGGACAGAGCGAGAAACACTGAAGCTTTCTTT
.	.	TRBV15	TRBJ1-5	CATSGRDNQPQHF	TGTGCCACCTCAGGGCGGGACAATCAGCCCCAGCATTTT
.	TRBD1	TRBV11-3	TRBJ2-3	CASSLGSDRAINRGDTQYF	TGTGCCAGCAGCTTAGGGTCCGACAGGGCGATAAATCGGGGAGATACGCAGTATTTT
.	.	TRBV4-3	TRBJ2-7	CASSQAWESSYEQYF	TGCGCCAGCAGCCAAGCCTGGGAAAGCTCCTACGAGCAGTACTTC
.	TRBD2	TRBV27	TRBJ2-5	CASSFGLAGKETQYF	TGTGCCAGCAGTTTTGGGCTAGCGGGAAAAGAGACCCAGTACTTC
few	TRBD1	TRBV9	TRBJ2-7	CASSARTGHYEQYF	TGTGCCAGCAGCGCCAGGACAGGGCACTACGAGCAGTACTTC
.	.	TRBV4-1	TRBJ2-1	CASSQDQVEQFF	TGCGCCAGCAGCCAAGATCAGGTTGAGCAGTTCTTC
.	TRBD1	TRBV28	TRBJ1-2	CASRNLDRNPNGYTF	TGTGCCAGCAGAAACCTGGACAGGAACCCGAATGGCTACACCTTC
.	TRBD1	TRBV19	TRBJ2-2	CASSARQGSTGELFF	TGTGCCAGTAGTGCCAGACAGGGGAGCACCGGGGAGCTGTTTTTT